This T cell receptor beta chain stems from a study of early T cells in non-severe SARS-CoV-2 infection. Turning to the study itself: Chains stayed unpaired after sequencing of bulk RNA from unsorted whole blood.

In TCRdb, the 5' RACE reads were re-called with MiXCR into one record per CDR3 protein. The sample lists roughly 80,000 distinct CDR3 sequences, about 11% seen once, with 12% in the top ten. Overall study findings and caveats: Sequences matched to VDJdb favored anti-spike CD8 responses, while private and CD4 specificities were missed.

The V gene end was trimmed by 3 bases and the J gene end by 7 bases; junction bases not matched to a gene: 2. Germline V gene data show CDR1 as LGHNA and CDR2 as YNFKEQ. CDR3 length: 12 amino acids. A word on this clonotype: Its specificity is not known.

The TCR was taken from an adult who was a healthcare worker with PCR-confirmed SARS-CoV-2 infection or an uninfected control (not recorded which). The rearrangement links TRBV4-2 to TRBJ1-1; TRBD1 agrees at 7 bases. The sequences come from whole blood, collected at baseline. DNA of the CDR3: TGTGCCAGCAGCCAGAACAGGGGTGAAGCTTTCTTT. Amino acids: CASSQNRGEAFF.